Included here is one T cell receptor beta chain sequence, with context. The target antigen is unknown. This entry comes from a study of cytomegalovirus exposure and HLA in healthy donors. Whole-study findings and limits: High specificity and sensitivity for cytomegalovirus status were reported for the classifier. In a later analysis, HLA-associated beta chains showed higher expansion and lower generation probabilities than comparable chains.

Germline V gene lookup returns CDR1 SGHRS and CDR2 YFSETQ. V lost 6 bases and J lost 3; bases outside the gene matches: 10. The CDR3 sequence is 15 residues long. PCR was performed using 60 Vbeta and 13 Jbeta primers. Assay: immunoSEQ multiplex PCR; the TCRdb copy retains only in-frame clones and omits some. The sample shows over 150,000 clones, roughly three quarters of them seen only once. Sequences were obtained from PBMCs. This sequence joins TRBV5-1 and TRBJ1-1; 8 bases fit TRBD1. This clonotype originated in a male donor in good health and CMV-seronegative. CDR3 sequence (DNA): TGCGCCAGCACCCTTATTGGACAGGGCGACACTGAAGCTTTCTTT. Protein: CASTLIGQGDTEAFF.